This T cell receptor beta chain stems from a study of blood T cell repertoires in COVID-19 (TCRdb year 2020). For the study in its entirety: Samples from collaborators originated in the United States, Italy and Spain and spanned both the acute and convalescent phases of COVID-19. The samples were drawn from the first 160 participants of the ongoing ImmuneRACE study and from 1,254 subjects provided by 6 global collaborators. Nearly every sample came with metadata listing a de-identified subject ID, COVID-19 status, age in years and sex. The prospective study material was composed of cDNA or gDNA derived from T cells, B-cell-depleted T cells, or PBMCs. The repertoires were released in a freely available public database intended as a resource for research on the immune response to SARS-CoV-2. Subjects who had been exposed to COVID-19, were actively infected with it, or had recovered from it provided the deeply sampled blood TCRbeta repertoires that made up the dataset. HLA class I and class II types, where available, came from metadata supplied by the sample provider rather than from assay-based typing. Broad study findings and their caveats: Clinical and demographic metadata were provided uncurated, with the amount varying by source and participant.

This clone has a single count. Its binding antigen is unknown. Per-base quality was not reported, and no clone a single base away is much larger than it. Participants in the prospective study were aged roughly 18 to 95 years, lived in 20 to 25 United States geographic areas, and enrolled through a virtual design. To assign participants to cohorts, the prospective study relied on clinical history that participants themselves reported in a screening survey and a study questionnaire. Recovered participants in ImmuneRACE Cohort 3 were defined as having two consecutive negative NP/OP PCR tests, clearance from a healthcare professional, or resolution of symptoms. In the prospective study, whole blood, serum and a nasopharyngeal or oropharyngeal swab were collected from each participant by mobile phlebotomists. Additional blood draws and questionnaires over a 2-month period could optionally be provided by prospective study participants. Before DNA extraction, blood samples from the prospective study were shipped at room temperature or frozen.

TCRbeta CDR3 regions were amplified from genomic DNA using the immunoSEQ Assay, a bias-controlled multiplex PCR. The study's processing was this. The number of nucleated cells in each sample was estimated from the amplification of reference gene primers within the assay. To quantify the absolute abundance of each unique TCRbeta CDR3 rearrangement, sequence reads were collapsed and filtered. For each sample, productive Simpson clonality was calculated as the square root of Simpson's diversity index across productive rearrangements. TCRdb obtained this table from immuneACCESS and retained in-frame rearrangements with V and J assigned. These tables miss some clones; where compared with another copy, unresolved V genes account for less than half of the shortfall, and the remainder is unexplained. The V and J calls and clone size are taken from that table; D and trimming were inferred from the DNA. This sample lists approximately 300,000 clones; 65% to 90% were detected once. 10% of the sample rests with the top ten.

Trimming at the junction amounts to 8 bases on V and 2 bases on J, and the germline ends lie 10 bases apart. The cysteine opens and the phenylalanine closes a CDR3 of 12 amino acids. The retained sequence is limited to the CDR3, 36 bases, with the frame set at the first base. CDR1 and CDR2 are drawn from the germline V gene: SNHLY, FYNNEI. The V and J segments used are TRBV2 and TRBJ2-7; TRBD1 is possibly the D segment (5 matching bases). The sequence came from a woman aged 18 to 35 who had recovered from COVID-19. The sequencing sample was made of PBMCs or T cells enriched from blood (not recorded which). The CDR3 region has the sequence CASRSGTYEQYF. The nucleotide sequence is TGTGCCAGCCGGTCAGGGACCTACGAGCAGTACTTC.